A selection of T cell receptor beta chains follows, all from one sample in a study of T-cell reconstitution after alpha-beta-depleted transplantation in children. TCRdb processed the PCR reads anew with MiXCR; each CDR3 protein has one entry. The data hold roughly 350,000 distinct CDR3 sequences, with 15% to 20% observed a single time. The sequencing used PBMCs, mostly from graft donor cells, collected 360 days after TCRalphabeta/CD19-depleted stem cell transplant. All receptors come from a male patient between 2 and 15 years old who had a stem cell transplant for acute lymphoblastic leukemia, so the T cells may come from the graft donor. Each CDR3 is given with its conserved first and last residue. The D gene is left open where the match is weak. Some rows mark clone size as missing; the rest say once, few, many or name a class of expanded clone.

abundance	v_gene	j_gene	d_gene	CDR3aa	CDR3nt
many	TRBV28	TRBJ2-7	TRBD2	CASSFRTSLYEQYF	TGTGCCAGCAGTTTCAGGACTAGCCTTTACGAGCAGTACTTC
-	TRBV19	TRBJ2-1	TRBD2	CASRGTGLAGSLTYNEQFF	TGTGCCAGTAGGGGAACTGGCCTAGCGGGATCCCTCACCTACAATGAGCAGTTCTTC
-	TRBV6-2/TRBV6-3	TRBJ2-1	-	CASSYMGGGHYEQFF	TGTGCCAGCAGTTATATGGGGGGCGGACATTACGAGCAGTTCTTC
-	TRBV20-1	TRBJ1-5	-	CSARDGTYSNQPQHF	TGCAGTGCTAGAGATGGCACTTATAGCAATCAGCCCCAGCATTTT
many	TRBV12-3/TRBV12-4	TRBJ1-2	-	CASSLAGGTYGYTF	TGTGCCAGCAGTTTGGCGGGGGGCACCTATGGCTACACCTTC
-	TRBV10-3	TRBJ2-3	TRBD2	CAISGGSMADTQYF	TGTGCCATCAGTGGCGGGAGTATGGCAGATACGCAGTATTTT
few	TRBV7-2	TRBJ2-7	TRBD2	CASSPPPLAGGYEQYF	TGTGCCAGCAGCCCCCCCCCGCTAGCGGGAGGATACGAGCAGTACTTC
-	TRBV12-3/TRBV12-4	TRBJ2-3	TRBD1	CASTDRGLRDTQYF	TGTGCCAGCACGGACAGGGGGCTCAGAGATACGCAGTATTTT
-	TRBV29-1	TRBJ2-3	TRBD2	CSVEAAGGRPTDTQYF	TGCAGCGTTGAGGCTGCGGGAGGCCGTCCCACAGATACGCAGTATTTT
many	TRBV7-2	TRBJ1-5	TRBD1	CASSLHRGLSNQPQHF	TGTGCCAGCAGCTTACACAGGGGGCTAAGCAATCAGCCCCAGCATTTT
many	TRBV12-3/TRBV12-4	TRBJ1-1	TRBD1	CASTLGQGLEAFF	TGTGCCAGCACCCTGGGACAGGGCTTAGAAGCTTTCTTT
-	TRBV6-1	TRBJ2-7	TRBD1	CASSELGTAPYEQYF	TGTGCCAGCAGTGAACTAGGGACAGCACCCTACGAGCAGTACTTC
-	TRBV4-3	TRBJ2-3	-	CASSQALIPQQYF	TGCGCCAGCAGCCAAGCTCTCATCCCGCAGCAGTATTTT
many	TRBV4-1	TRBJ2-7	-	CASSQVYMSSYEQYF	TGCGCCAGCAGCCAAGTTTACATGAGCTCCTACGAGCAGTACTTC
-	TRBV5-1	TRBJ2-5	-	CASSWRYSQKETQYF	TGCGCCAGCAGCTGGCGTTACAGCCAGAAAGAGACCCAGTACTTC
few	TRBV20-1	TRBJ2-7	TRBD2	CSAREAQTSAPLEQYF	TGCAGTGCTAGAGAGGCCCAAACTAGCGCCCCTCTGGAGCAGTACTTC
-	TRBV7-2	TRBJ2-1	TRBD2	CASSLAPTSGRSNEQFF	TGTGCCAGCAGCTTAGCGCCAACTAGCGGGAGGAGCAATGAGCAGTTCTTC
-	TRBV30	TRBJ1-3	TRBD1	CAWSQGDSGNTIYF	TGTGCCTGGAGTCAGGGGGATTCTGGAAACACCATATATTTT
few	TRBV5-1	TRBJ2-1	-	CASSLPPDAYRSYNEQFF	TGCGCCAGCAGCTTACCCCCCGACGCGTACCGATCCTACAATGAGCAGTTCTTC
many	TRBV7-8	TRBJ2-3	-	CASSFQRTVGNTQYF	TGTGCCAGCAGCTTCCAAAGGACTGTAGGAAATACGCAGTATTTT
many	TRBV11-2	TRBJ2-5	-	CASSSAGIQETQYF	TGTGCCAGCAGCTCAGCCGGGATCCAAGAGACCCAGTACTTC
many	TRBV28	TRBJ2-7	-	CASTFGTSPYEQYF	TGTGCCAGCACTTTCGGGACCTCCCCCTACGAGCAGTACTTC
-	TRBV5-1	TRBJ1-5	-	CSSSFSPGHNQPQHF	TGCTCCAGCAGCTTCAGTCCAGGTCACAATCAGCCCCAGCATTTT
many	TRBV4-3	TRBJ2-7	-	CASSQDTGPTYEQYF	TGCGCCAGCAGCCAAGATACGGGGCCAACCTACGAGCAGTACTTC
few	TRBV7-2	TRBJ1-3	-	CASSLVHSSGNTIYF	TGTGCCAGCAGCTTAGTCCACAGCTCTGGAAACACCATATATTTT
-	TRBV12-3/TRBV12-4	TRBJ1-5	-	CASSLGGTSNQPQHF	TGTGCCAGCAGCCTGGGGGGAACTAGCAATCAGCCCCAGCATTTT
-	TRBV5-5	TRBJ2-2	-	CASSLMWRENTGELFF	TGTGCCAGCAGCTTGATGTGGCGGGAAAACACCGGGGAGCTGTTTTTT
-	TRBV4-3	TRBJ2-7	-	CASSQADGGYEQYF	TGCGCCAGCAGCCAAGCTGACGGAGGCTACGAGCAGTACTTC
-	TRBV12-3/TRBV12-4	TRBJ2-7	TRBD1	CASTYTTGYYEQYF	TGTGCCAGCACCTACACGACAGGGTACTACGAGCAGTACTTC
-	TRBV4-3	TRBJ2-2	-	CASSQESTTTYTGELFF	TGCGCCAGCAGCCAAGAAAGCACGACTACCTACACCGGGGAGCTGTTTTTT
-	TRBV24-1	TRBJ2-1	TRBD2	CATSDLAGPKLDEQFF	TGTGCCACCAGTGACCTAGCGGGTCCCAAGCTAGATGAGCAGTTCTTC
few	TRBV4-3	TRBJ2-6	-	CASSQEVLLSGANVLTF	TGCGCCAGCAGCCAAGAGGTATTGCTCTCTGGGGCCAACGTCCTGACTTTC
many	TRBV29-1	TRBJ2-1	-	CSVLTAGDEQFF	TGCAGCGTGCTGACAGCAGGCGACGAGCAGTTCTTC
-	TRBV20-1	TRBJ2-5	TRBD2	CSATHGEGYQETQYF	TGCAGTGCTACCCACGGGGAGGGGTACCAAGAGACCCAGTACTTC
many	TRBV15	TRBJ2-3	-	CATSGRSGDTQYF	TGTGCCACCAGCGGGAGAAGCGGGGATACGCAGTATTTT
-	TRBV3-1	TRBJ2-1	-	CASSQDVGPGVSYNEQFF	TGTGCCAGCAGCCAAGACGTGGGACCAGGGGTCAGTTACAATGAGCAGTTCTTC
few	TRBV20-1	TRBJ1-5	-	CSARIRAGNQPQHF	TGCAGTGCTAGAATCAGGGCTGGCAATCAGCCCCAGCATTTT
-	TRBV6-2/TRBV6-3	TRBJ2-5	TRBD2	CASSYSVLAGKETQYF	TGTGCCAGCAGTTACTCGGTCCTAGCGGGTAAAGAGACCCAGTACTTC
few	TRBV12-3/TRBV12-4	TRBJ2-5	-	CASSLYGGETQYF	TGTGCCAGCAGTTTATATGGGGGAGAGACCCAGTACTTC
-	TRBV5-6	TRBJ2-3	TRBD1	CASSYPGQGTDTQYF	TGTGCCAGCAGCTACCCGGGACAGGGCACAGATACGCAGTATTTT
-	TRBV20-1	TRBJ2-5	-	CSASVGPGVETQYF	TGCAGTGCTAGCGTAGGCCCGGGAGTGGAGACCCAGTACTTC
-	TRBV5-5	TRBJ2-1	TRBD1	CASSLVATGAVYNEQFF	TGTGCCAGCAGCTTGGTGGCGACAGGGGCCGTATACAATGAGCAGTTCTTC
many	TRBV20-1	TRBJ2-3	TRBD1	CSARAQGVLTDTQYF	TGCAGTGCTAGAGCCCAGGGGGTATTAACAGATACGCAGTATTTT
-	TRBV7-2	TRBJ2-3	TRBD2	CASSLVGTTLTDTQYF	TGTGCCAGCAGCTTAGTTGGGACTACGCTCACAGATACGCAGTATTTT
-	TRBV27	TRBJ2-7	-	CASSSRQVPFEQYF	TGTGCCAGCAGTTCCCGACAGGTCCCCTTCGAGCAGTACTTC
-	TRBV5-6	TRBJ2-7	-	CASSLGLGGTYEQYF	TGTGCCAGCAGCTTGGGTCTCGGGGGAACCTACGAGCAGTACTTC
few	TRBV3-1	TRBJ2-4	TRBD2	CASSPPGLAVIQYF	TGTGCCAGCAGCCCCCCGGGACTAGCGGTTATTCAGTACTTC
-	TRBV20-1	TRBJ2-1	TRBD2	CSANAGLAGGPRYNEQFF	TGCAGTGCTAACGCCGGACTAGCGGGAGGGCCGAGATACAATGAGCAGTTCTTC
-	TRBV3-1	TRBJ2-2	-	CASSQRFFTGELFF	TGTGCCAGCAGCCAACGGTTCTTCACCGGGGAGCTGTTTTTT
-	TRBV29-1	TRBJ1-4	TRBD1	CSVSTGGTNEKLFF	TGCAGCGTTTCTACAGGGGGAACTAATGAAAAACTGTTTTTT
few	TRBV5-1	TRBJ2-3	-	CASSLAKSTDTQYF	TGCGCCAGCAGCTTAGCCAAGTCCACAGATACGCAGTATTTT
-	TRBV18	TRBJ2-1	-	CAQPPLASYYNEQFF	TGTGCGCAACCACCACTAGCTTCCTACTACAATGAGCAGTTCTTC
-	TRBV3-1	TRBJ2-6	-	CASCPRGPVSGANVLTF	TGTGCCAGCTGCCCCCGGGGGCCCGTCTCTGGGGCCAACGTCCTGACTTTC
many	TRBV7-9	TRBJ2-7	-	CASSSQGYSYEQYF	TGTGCCAGCAGCTCACAGGGTTACTCCTACGAGCAGTACTTC
few	TRBV4-1	TRBJ2-1	-	CASSHSGGLRNEQFF	TGCGCCAGCAGCCACTCTGGAGGGCTAAGAAATGAGCAGTTCTTC
-	TRBV21-1	TRBJ2-7	-	CASSKAGQLNYEQYF	TGTGCCAGCAGCAAAGCTGGGCAGTTGAACTACGAGCAGTACTTC
-	TRBV10-2	TRBJ2-7	TRBD2	CASSQTSGLPYEQYF	TGCGCCAGCAGCCAGACTAGCGGGCTCCCCTACGAGCAGTACTTC
few	TRBV6-5	TRBJ1-3	-	CASSYATGAPGNTIYF	TGTGCCAGCAGTTATGCAACAGGAGCTCCTGGAAACACCATATATTTT
-	TRBV6-1	TRBJ2-7	TRBD2	CASSPMTSGAISYEQYF	TGTGCCAGCAGCCCCATGACTAGCGGGGCTATTTCCTACGAGCAGTACTTC
-	TRBV29-1	TRBJ1-4	-	CSVAAGSTNEKLFF	TGCAGCGTTGCGGCAGGGTCGACTAATGAAAAACTGTTTTTT